This T cell receptor (beta chain) was recorded in a study of T cell responses to AZD1222 COVID-19 vaccine. Study results and limitations: Dominant at 160-218 and 743-854, vaccine-associated CD4 TCRs also spanned spike. In a largely white British group with more females than males, clonal diversity was possibly underestimated. Variant regions that are unmutated are reportedly the target of nearly half of spike-specific TCRs.

Germline V gene lookup returns CDR1 MNHEY and CDR2 SVGEGT. The CDR3 totals 14 residues. V lost 2 bases to trimming and J lost 7 bases, with 12 bases between them. As regards this clone: No antigen is known for it.

Measured with immunoSEQ multiplex PCR; TCRdb has only the in-frame clones, and not every one. The table includes under 70,000 clones, 80% detected once. The sequencing here drew on peripheral blood, taken 28 days after the second AZD1222 dose. The genes are TRBV6-2 or TRBV6-3 and TRBJ2-1; tentative D call: TRBD1 (5 bases). This clonotype was sampled from an adult who received the AZD1222 COVID-19 vaccine. CDR3 residues: CASSYSGAANEQFF. Written as DNA, the CDR3 is TGTGCCAGCAGTTACAGTGGGGCTGCTAATGAGCAGTTCTTC.